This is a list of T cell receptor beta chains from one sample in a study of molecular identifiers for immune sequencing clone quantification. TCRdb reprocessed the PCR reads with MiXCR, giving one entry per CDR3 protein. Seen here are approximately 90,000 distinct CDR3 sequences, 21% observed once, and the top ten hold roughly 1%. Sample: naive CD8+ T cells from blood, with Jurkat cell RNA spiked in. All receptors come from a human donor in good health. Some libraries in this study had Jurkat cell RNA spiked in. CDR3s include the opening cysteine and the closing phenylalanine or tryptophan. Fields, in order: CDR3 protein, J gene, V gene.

CDR3aa: CATSDLRAGNTIYF
j_gene: TRBJ1-3
v_gene: TRBV24-1

CDR3aa: CASSNPLTEAFF
j_gene: TRBJ1-1
v_gene: TRBV25-1

CDR3aa: CASSRPNTGELFF
j_gene: TRBJ2-2
v_gene: TRBV5-5

CDR3aa: CASSTSAWKGSYEQYF
j_gene: TRBJ2-7
v_gene: TRBV2

CDR3aa: CAISGTSGSPAKNIQYF
j_gene: TRBJ2-4
v_gene: TRBV10-1

CDR3aa: CASSSGTSGRRTDTQYF
j_gene: TRBJ2-3
v_gene: TRBV6-5

CDR3aa: CASTDGADYEQYF
j_gene: TRBJ2-7
v_gene: TRBV6-5

CDR3aa: CASSTWTGFDQPQHF
j_gene: TRBJ1-5
v_gene: TRBV19

CDR3aa: CASSHPRAGKHNQPQHF
j_gene: TRBJ1-5
v_gene: TRBV4-1

CDR3aa: CSVEVQGHRVTEAFF
j_gene: TRBJ1-1
v_gene: TRBV29-1

CDR3aa: CASNLWTDGEQFF
j_gene: TRBJ2-1
v_gene: TRBV28

CDR3aa: CISVPAAGGGSLFTDTQYF
j_gene: TRBJ2-3
v_gene: TRBV7-5

CDR3aa: CASSLDRLAGSPYEQYF
j_gene: TRBJ2-7
v_gene: TRBV5-5

CDR3aa: CASSKEVGKSSYEQYF
j_gene: TRBJ2-7
v_gene: TRBV4-2

CDR3aa: CASSTPLLGLNTEAFF
j_gene: TRBJ1-1
v_gene: TRBV6-1

CDR3aa: CASSLLVADTQYF
j_gene: TRBJ2-3
v_gene: TRBV6-2/TRBV6-3

CDR3aa: CASSHETGTPENIQYF
j_gene: TRBJ2-4
v_gene: TRBV4-1

CDR3aa: CASSLFTKGADTQYF
j_gene: TRBJ2-3
v_gene: TRBV7-9

CDR3aa: CSARPGVPSYEQYF
j_gene: TRBJ2-7
v_gene: TRBV20-1

CDR3aa: CASSPPYMNTEAFF
j_gene: TRBJ1-1
v_gene: TRBV7-9

CDR3aa: CASTPAQGSYEQYF
j_gene: TRBJ2-7
v_gene: TRBV27

CDR3aa: CASSSPSSGSSKGHTDTQYF
j_gene: TRBJ2-3
v_gene: TRBV28

CDR3aa: CASSSTTVFQPQHF
j_gene: TRBJ1-5
v_gene: TRBV7-9

CDR3aa: CASSSQPPGSQPQHF
j_gene: TRBJ1-5
v_gene: TRBV27